The following is a T cell receptor (beta chain) sequence with its context. Different DNA sequences within this sample yield the same CDR3. This entry is derived from a study of blood T cell repertoires in COVID-19. Study-wide background: The United States, Italy and Spain were the sources of the acute and convalescent COVID-19 samples.

Per the original methods: Estimates of nucleated cell counts were drawn from the amplification of reference gene primers. Sequencing used immunoSEQ multiplex PCR; TCRdb keeps in-frame clones, though not all of them. V and J calls and clone size are those listed in that table; D and trimming were worked out from the DNA. The data hold roughly 210,000 clones, with 88% observed a single time. The V gene's germline CDR1 is KGHSH and CDR2 LQKENI. V gave up 3 bases and J gave up 6 bases; unmatched junction bases: 6. This CDR3 is built from 15 residues. Sequenced material: peripheral blood. This TCR derives from a man in his 70s with acute or convalescent COVID-19. This sequence joins TRBV18 and TRBJ2-1; 9 nucleotides match TRBD2. CDR3 residues: CASSPPGLASNEQFF. DNA of the CDR3: TGTGCCAGCTCACCTCCGGGACTAGCCTCCAATGAGCAGTTCTTC.